The 16 T cell receptor beta chains below all came from one sample that was sequenced in a study of blood T cell repertoires in COVID-19. Clones were read by immunoSEQ multiplex PCR, and TCRdb kept only the in-frame ones, dropping some. The table shows under 300,000 clones, with 75% to 90% occurring only once. The sample was peripheral blood. These receptors were obtained from a man aged 45 to 65 with acute or convalescent COVID-19.

The V call is TRBV5-1, the J call TRBJ2-4; D gene unclear. There are 15 residues in the CDR3. Germline CDR1 reads SGHRS; CDR2 reads YFSETQ. V was cut by 0 bases and J by 5 bases, with 12 bases left in between. CDR3 sequence: CASSLVGQVQNIQYF. The DNA for the CDR3 is TGCGCCAGCAGCTTGGTTGGGCAGGTCCAAAACATTCAGTACTTC.

J is TRBJ1-2 and V is TRBV15; 7 bases map to TRBD1. Germline CDR1 is LNHNV and CDR2 is YYDKDF (reference sequence). V shed 5 bases, J shed 4 bases, and the junction held 4 bases outside the gene matches. This CDR3 region has 13 residues. CDR3 sequence: CATSAGTVYGYTF. In DNA form, the CDR3 reads TGTGCCACCAGCGCAGGGACAGTCTATGGCTACACCTTC.

The chain recombines TRBV30 with TRBJ2-3; 8 bases are shared with TRBD2. V lost 3 bases and J lost 1; bases outside the gene matches: 9. The germline gives CDR1 GTSNPN, CDR2 SVGIG (reference sequence). This CDR3 is 16 amino acids long. The CDR3 nucleotides read TGTGCCTGGAGCCAACGGGGGCGGGGGGGCACAGATACGCAGTATTTT. Its protein is CAWSQRGRGGTDTQYF.

The genes are TRBV6-5 and TRBJ1-4; possibly TRBD1 for D (5 bases). Trimming took off 6 bases at V and 8 bases at J, with 13 bases between the two ends. Germline CDR1 and CDR2: MNHEY and SVGAGI. This CDR3 region has 13 residues. CDR3 bases: TGTGCCAGCAGCTGGGGGGGTTCGGAAAAACTGTTTTTT. This translates into CASSWGGSEKLFF.

The J gene is TRBJ2-7, the V gene TRBV7-9; 8 positions agree with TRBD2. This CDR3 has 17 amino acids. Germline V gives CDR1 SEHNR, CDR2 FQNEAQ (reference sequence). The V segment lost 2 bases and the J segment 0 bases; nucleotides outside the gene matches: 9. CDR3 coding DNA: TGTGCCAGCAGCTTATCCGAGGGGCGGGGGGACTCCTACGAGCAGTACTTC. This codes for CASSLSEGRGDSYEQYF. The full variable domain, in which reference TRBV7-9 and TRBJ2-7 provide the parts outside the CDR3, is DTGVSQNPRHKITKRGQNVTFRCDPISEHNRLYWYRQTLGQGPEFLTYFQNEAQLEKSRLLSDRFSAERPKGSFSTLEIQRTEQGDSAMYLCASSLSEGRGDSYEQYFGPGTRLTVT.

CDR3 loop: CASSFRHEPDEQYF. The CDR3 nucleotides read TGTGCCAGCAGTTTCCGACATGAGCCCGACGAGCAGTACTTC. The V and J genes are TRBV6-6 and TRBJ2-7; D unresolved. Germline V lookup: CDR1 MNHNY, CDR2 SVGAGI (reference sequence). CDR3 length equals 14 residues. V shed 4 bases and J shed 5 bases, with 15 bases lying between them.

This clone was detected only once. The chain recombines TRBV5-1 with TRBJ1-1, with a possible D match to TRBD1 (5 bases). Germline CDR1 is SGHRS and CDR2 is YFSETQ. V lost 7 bases and J 3 bases, leaving 10 bases between the germline ends. This CDR3 contains 12 residues. The CDR3 is CASGRRDTEAFF. CDR3 coding DNA: TGCGCCAGCGGACGCAGGGACACTGAAGCTTTCTTT.

In nucleotides, the CDR3 is TGCGCCAGCAGCCCGAGCCGACTAGTTCCCTACAATGAGCAGTTCTTC. Translating gives CASSPSRLVPYNEQFF. J is TRBJ2-1 and V is TRBV4-1, with D maybe TRBD2 (6 bases). The CDR3 sequence is 16 residues long. V was cut by 4 bases and J by 2 bases, with 15 bases left in between. Germline CDR1 is MGHRA and CDR2 is YSYEKL.

The rearrangement links TRBV3-1 (or the pseudogene TRBV3-2) to TRBJ1-1; D not certain. The CDR3 totals 13 residues. Germline CDR1 is LGHDT and CDR2 is YNNKEL (reference sequence). Trimming pared 0 bases from V and 8 bases from J, leaving 10 bases between. The CDR3: CASSQDFRPEAFF. The CDR3 nucleotides read TGTGCCAGCAGCCAAGATTTCAGGCCAGAAGCTTTCTTT.

This chain joins TRBV7-6 and TRBJ1-3; TRBD1 aligns across 10 bases. The CDR3 is 16 residues long. Germline CDR1 is SGHVS and CDR2 is FNYEAQ. The J segment lost 0 bases and the V segment lost 5 bases, leaving 4 bases of the junction unmatched. In DNA, the CDR3 is TGTGCCAGCAGCCCGACAGGGGGCTCCTCTGGAAACACCATATATTTT. Protein: CASSPTGGSSGNTIYF.

The chain links TRBV7-9 to TRBJ2-5; 9 nucleotides line up with TRBD2. The CDR3 runs to 17 residues. The V gene end was trimmed by 3 bases and the J gene end by 1 base; junction bases not matched to a gene: 9. The germline V gene encodes CDR1 SEHNR and CDR2 FQNEAQ (reference sequence). This CDR3 reads CASSFRSGGPSQETQYF. The CDR3 DNA follows: TGTGCCAGCAGCTTTAGAAGCGGGGGGCCCAGCCAAGAGACCCAGTACTTC.

In this sample, this clone turned up once. V and J are TRBV14 and TRBJ2-3; TRBD2 might be the D (5 bases). The CDR3 consists of 13 residues. Trimming shortened V by 6 bases and J by 4 bases, and 11 bases separated the two germline ends. Germline V gene data show CDR1 as SGHDN and CDR2 as FVKESK. For the CDR3, the DNA is TGTGCCAGCAGGGACTCCGGGGCAGATACGCAGTATTTT. Amino acids: CASRDSGADTQYF.

The chain carries TRBV5-4 and TRBJ1-5; D perhaps matches TRBD1 (5 bases). The germline gives CDR1 SGHNT, CDR2 YYREEE (reference sequence). Trimming shortened V by 4 bases and J by 0 bases, and 20 bases separated the two germline ends. The CDR3 is made up of 18 amino acids. The DNA for the CDR3 is TGTGCCAGCAGCGTGGGGGGGGTCTTGGTTGGTAGCAATCAGCCCCAGCATTTT. Translated: CASSVGGVLVGSNQPQHF.

V is TRBV6-4 and J is TRBJ2-1; 9 bases match TRBD2. Per the germline V gene, CDR1 is MRHNA and CDR2 is SNTAGT. This CDR3 region has 15 residues. V trimming: 6 bases; J trimming: 5 bases; junction bases outside the gene matches: 8. The CDR3, as DNA: TGTGCCAGCAGCCCCCTAGCGGGGAGAGACAATGAGCAGTTCTTC. This sequence encodes CASSPLAGRDNEQFF.

The chain links TRBV5-4 to TRBJ1-2; 12 bases line up with TRBD1. The ends lost 3 bases at V and 4 bases at J; junction bases unmatched: 7. CDR1 SGHNT and CDR2 YYREEE come from the germline V gene (reference sequence). This CDR3 is built from 16 residues. CDR3 DNA sequence: TGTGCCAGCAGCTCCTCCGGGACAGGGGGCGCCTATGGCTACACCTTC. Residues: CASSSSGTGGAYGYTF.

The chain joins TRBV7-9 to TRBJ2-2, with D possibly TRBD1 on 5 matching bases. V was shortened by 1 base and J by 5 bases, with 8 bases between the two germline ends. Germline CDR1 reads SEHNR; CDR2 reads FQNEAQ (reference sequence). CDR3 length: 14 amino acids. The CDR3 DNA reads TGTGCCAGCAGCTTAGGACAGATTACCGGGGAGCTGTTTTTT. Translated: CASSLGQITGELFF.